This TCR beta chain appears in the sequencing data of a study of breast tumors, draining lymph nodes, adjacent tissues (dated by TCRdb to the mid-2010s). Describing the broader study: The study compared TCR beta repertoires across tumor, adjacent nontumor tissue and axillary lymph nodes from breast cancer patients. The study was designed to assess the relationships and possible T-cell exchange between tumor, surrounding tissue and draining lymph node repertoires in human breast cancer.

The lymph node samples were taken from the axillary draining lymph nodes of breast cancer patients. This clonotype was seen many times. Its antigen remains unidentified. No much larger clonotype is one base removed from it; base qualities were not supplied. Counted from cysteine to phenylalanine, this CDR3 has 15 amino acids. Only the CDR3 DNA is retained, 45 bases long and in frame from the first base. For this chain, trimming is 5 bases at the V end and 6 bases at the J end, and the number of junction bases without a gene match is 7. The germline V gene (reference sequence) gives CDR1 as DFQATT and CDR2 as SNEGSKA. Overall study results and their limits: The data were judged consistent with most tumor T cells deriving from the lymph node and then expanding within tumor tissue. The study presented the conclusion that tumor T cells originate in lymph nodes as consistent with a hypothesis, not as something directly demonstrated. Tumor T-cell repertoires showed less diversity than lymph node repertoires and more diversity than nontumor tissue repertoires, and tumor T-cell repertoires showed preferential V and J gene usage. In luminal-like breast cancer, tumor and nontumor tissue repertoires resembled each other significantly more than in basal-like breast cancer.

Instrument on record: Illumina HiSeq 2000. Multiplex PCR amplification was used to generate the TCR beta chain libraries. The amplified TCR beta chain products were analyzed by high-throughput sequencing. TCRdb itself trimmed the public reads at Q25 with fastp, ran MiXCR and retained productive beta chains. Entries that share a CDR3 protein sequence are merged under the most common genes and DNA. In all, the sample holds around 300,000 distinct CDR3 sequences, and under 35% of those were seen once. In total, the top ten clones hold more than 1% of the sample. The TCR comes from a female donor with breast cancer. Some clones in this sample may be carry-over from other donors' samples. Sequencing was carried out using axillary lymph node tissue. Recombination linked TRBV20-1 to TRBJ2-1, and 13 junctional nucleotides match TRBD2. The nucleotide sequence reads as follows: TGCAGTGCTCCTGGGACTAGCGGGATGGGCAATGAGCAGTTCTTC. It translates to CSAPGTSGMGNEQFF.